A single sample gave rise to the 27 T cell receptor beta chains below, sequenced in a study of early T cells in non-severe SARS-CoV-2 infection. TCRdb recomputed calls from the 5' RACE reads with MiXCR, one row per CDR3 protein. The sample carries about 54,000 distinct CDR3 sequences, about 6.1% recorded once. Sequenced here: whole blood, sampled at baseline. These receptor sequences come from an adult who was a healthcare worker with PCR-confirmed SARS-CoV-2 infection or an uninfected control (not recorded which).

This clonotype was seen at least ten times. V gene TRBV7-9 combines with J gene TRBJ2-1, with 9 nucleotides matching TRBD1. This CDR3 comprises 15 residues. The germline CDR1 and CDR2 sequences are SEHNR and FQNEAQ (reference sequence). The V gene end was trimmed by 6 bases and the J gene end by 7 bases; junction bases not matched to a gene: 10. CDR3 nucleotides: TGTGCCAGCAGGACTACAGGGGGCGCATGGAATGAGCAGTTCTTC. Translating gives CASRTTGGAWNEQFF. Full variable domain (rest looked up from reference TRBV7-9 and TRBJ2-1): DTGVSQNPRHKITKRGQNVTFRCDPISEHNRLYWYRQTLGQGPEFLTYFQNEAQLEKSRLLSDRFSAERPKGSFSTLEIQRTEQGDSAMYLCASRTTGGAWNEQFFGPGTRLTVL.

This clonotype has a handful of counts. Mismatch with germline at one junction end may stem from a read error. The chain uses TRBV4-3 and TRBJ1-4, with D perhaps TRBD1 (5 bases). This CDR3 comprises 13 residues. Germline CDR1 is LGHNA and CDR2 is YSLEER. DNA for the CDR3: TGCGCCAGCCGCCAGGGAACTAATGAAAAACTGTTTTTT. This gives the protein CASRQGTNEKLFF.

This clonotype was seen more than once but under ten times. The chain joins TRBV11-2 to TRBJ2-2; the D is unclear. The CDR3 is 13 residues long. Trimming cost V 1 base and J 4 bases, with 4 bases left between them. Per the germline V gene, CDR1 is SGHAT and CDR2 is FQNNGV. The CDR3 loop reads CASSLAGTGELFF. In DNA form, the CDR3 reads TGTGCCAGCAGCTTAGCCGGCACCGGGGAGCTGTTTTTT.

A single count supports this clonotype. This may be a read error, as it is one base from a much larger clone. The V and J genes are TRBV5-1 and TRBJ1-1; tentative D call: TRBD1 (5 bases). The CDR3 consists of 14 residues. In germline, CDR1 is SGHRS, CDR2 YFSETQ. V was pared by 4 bases and J by 7 bases, with 17 bases between. The CDR3 reads CASSPGTERGEAFF. DNA of the CDR3: TGCGCCAGCAGCCCAGGAACTGAGAGGGGTGAAGCTTTCTTT.

In this sample, this clonotype turned up many times. The chain joins TRBV28 to TRBJ2-7; 8 nucleotides line up with TRBD1. Per the germline V gene, CDR1 is MDHEN and CDR2 is SYDVKM. The CDR3 contains 14 residues. V lost 5 bases to trimming and J lost 9 bases; unmatched junction nucleotides: 12. The CDR3 sequence: CASSRGQAVTSQYF. As DNA, the CDR3 is TGTGCCAGCAGTCGGGGACAGGCCGTAACGTCGCAGTACTTC.

The table lists this clonotype with many counts. V and J are TRBV4-2 and TRBJ2-1, with 14 bases that match TRBD2. V was pared by 4 bases and J by 9 bases, with 11 bases of the junction left unmatched. The V gene's germline CDR1 is LGHNA and CDR2 YNFKEQ. The length of the CDR3 is 17 residues. The chain's CDR3 is CASSRGLAGGRGTEQFF. The CDR3 DNA reads as TGTGCCAGCAGCCGCGGACTAGCGGGGGGCCGCGGTACTGAGCAGTTCTTC.

In its sample, this clonotype was seen many times. This sequence joins TRBV7-2 and TRBJ2-3; D call uncertain. Germline values: CDR1 SGHTA, CDR2 FQGNSA. The V end was cut by 4 bases, the J end by 2 bases, with 4 bases between. The CDR3 contains 12 residues. The CDR3 spells CASSWATDTQYF. The CDR3 DNA follows: TGTGCCAGCAGCTGGGCCACAGATACGCAGTATTTT.

This clonotype was recorded many times. CDR3: CASSQDTGSTLGTF. The DNA for the CDR3 is TGCGCCAGCAGCCAAGATACAGGCAGCACGCTGGGCACCTTC. The V gene is TRBV4-3, the J gene TRBJ1-2, with a tentative D call TRBD1 (5 bases). The germline CDR1 and CDR2 sequences are LGHNA and YSLEER. CDR3 length: 14 residues. Deletions cut 0 bases from V and 13 bases from J, with 18 bases between.

There are many counts of this clonotype. V gene TRBV5-1 combines with J gene TRBJ2-5, with D perhaps matching TRBD2 (6 bases). Trimming took off 4 bases at V and 7 bases at J, with 11 bases between the two ends. The CDR3 sequence is 12 residues long. Germline CDR1 reads SGHRS; CDR2 reads YFSETQ. DNA of the CDR3: TGCGCCAGCAGCGGGGACTGGGGGACCCAGTACTTC. This codes for CASSGDWGTQYF.

This chain uses TRBV18 with TRBJ2-1; possible D gene TRBD1, 5 bases. The V gene lost 3 bases and the J gene lost 13 bases, with 25 bases spanning the gap. This CDR3 contains 16 residues. Germline V gene data show CDR1 as KGHSH and CDR2 as LQKENI. In DNA form, the CDR3 reads TGTGCCAGCTCACCCTCCGACAGCCTTAGGACGTTTAGTCAGTTCTTC. Translation gives CASSPSDSLRTFSQFF.

The chain couples TRBV4-1 to TRBJ1-1, with unresolved D. This CDR3 comprises 14 residues. The germline V gene encodes CDR1 MGHRA and CDR2 YSYEKL. Trimming pared 0 bases from V and 1 base from J, leaving 6 bases between. CDR3 in DNA: TGCGCCAGCAGCCAAGATTTGGGGAACACTGAAGCTTTCTTT. Amino acids: CASSQDLGNTEAFF.

This clonotype has a count of ten or more. The rearrangement joins TRBV29-1 to TRBJ1-1; D not certain. The V gene's germline CDR1 is SQVTM and CDR2 ANQGSEA. Trimming shortened V by 7 bases and J by 3 bases, and 18 bases separated the two germline ends. The CDR3 is 14 amino acids. The CDR3 nucleotides are TGCAGCGCTAACCCTGTGAGGAAAGACACTGAAGCTTTCTTT. As protein: CSANPVRKDTEAFF.

This chain links TRBV20-1 with TRBJ1-6; 7 bases match TRBD1. Germline trimming cut 6 bases from V and 5 bases from J; bases unmatched to any gene: 4. This CDR3 has 13 residues. Germline CDR1 and CDR2: DFQATT and SNEGSKA (reference sequence). This CDR3 is CSAPGQNNSPLHF. The CDR3 DNA reads as TGCAGTGCCCCGGGACAGAATAATTCACCCCTCCACTTT.

Ten or more counts support this clonotype. CDR3 sequence: CSARFGLSYNSPLHF. The CDR3 bases are TGCAGTGCTAGATTTGGGCTATCCTATAATTCACCCCTCCACTTT. The rearrangement links TRBV20-1 to TRBJ1-6, with D uncertain. The CDR3 consists of 15 residues. From germline, CDR1 is DFQATT and CDR2 SNEGSKA (reference sequence). V was shortened by 2 bases and J by 1 base, with 9 bases between the two germline ends.

The chain recombines TRBV4-3 with TRBJ2-2; a weak D match, TRBD1 (5 bases). V was cut by 0 bases and J by 5 bases, with 10 bases left in between. Germline V lookup: CDR1 LGHNA, CDR2 YSLEER. The CDR3 length is 15 residues. CDR3 coding DNA: TGCGCCAGCAGCCAAGATCGCAGGGCGACCGGGGAGCTGTTTTTT. This encodes CASSQDRRATGELFF.

The chain links TRBV6-6 to TRBJ1-5; weak D call: TRBD1 (6 bases). Germline CDR1 is MNHNY and CDR2 is SVGAGI (reference sequence). With 5 bases removed from V and 4 bases from J, the gap between germline ends came to 15 bases. The length of the CDR3 is 15 residues. CDR3 sequence (DNA): TGTGCCAGCAGTGACGGGACACCTAGGAATCAGCCCCAGCATTTT. Protein product: CASSDGTPRNQPQHF.

The table lists this clonotype with many counts. V usage is TRBV14 and J usage is TRBJ1-6; no definite D call. Trimming took off 5 bases at V and 8 bases at J, with 10 bases between the two ends. The CDR3 has 13 amino acids. Germline-derived CDR1 and CDR2 are SGHDN and FVKESK. CDR3 DNA sequence: TGTGCCAGCAGCGCACAAGGCTATTCACCCCTCCACTTT. Translation gives CASSAQGYSPLHF.

This clonotype occurred many times. This sequence joins TRBV9 and TRBJ2-5; 9 positions agree with TRBD1. CDR3 length: 14 amino acids. V shed 4 bases, J shed 5 bases, and the junction held 6 bases outside the gene matches. Germline CDR1 reads SGDLS; CDR2 reads YYNGEE. The CDR3 nucleotides read TGTGCCAGCAGCTCCGGACAGGGGTGGGAGACCCAGTACTTC. Amino acids: CASSSGQGWETQYF.

The chain employs TRBV4-2 and TRBJ2-1, with 9 bases lining up with TRBD1. V trimming: 1 base; J trimming: 4 bases; junction bases outside the gene matches: 5. The CDR3 has 16 amino acids. The germline V gene encodes CDR1 LGHNA and CDR2 YNFKEQ. This CDR3 is CASSQVGTGLYNEQFF. The CDR3 DNA is TGTGCCAGCAGCCAAGTGGGGACAGGGCTATACAATGAGCAGTTCTTC.

This clonotype appeared many times. The chain links TRBV2 to TRBJ1-2; 8 bases agree with TRBD1. J gave up 3 bases and V 6 bases, and 6 bases lay outside the gene matches. The length of the CDR3 is 14 residues. CDR1 and CDR2 (germline): SNHLY, FYNNEI. The CDR3 spells CASSFDRGYYGYTF. The CDR3 DNA reads as TGTGCCAGCAGCTTCGACAGGGGCTACTATGGCTACACCTTC.

Ten or more counts support this clonotype. This chain connects TRBV18 to TRBJ2-5; D uncertain. The germline V gene has CDR1 KGHSH and CDR2 LQKENI. The CDR3 extends over 11 amino acids. Between the trimmed V and J ends, which lost 3 bases and 4 bases, there was a span of 3 bases. Here the CDR3 reads CASSPGETQYF. The CDR3 DNA follows: TGTGCCAGCTCACCGGGAGAGACCCAGTACTTC.

This clonotype has a count of ten or more. This CDR3 is CSVFRDTGELFF. CDR3 sequence (DNA): TGCAGCGTTTTTCGCGACACCGGGGAGCTGTTTTTT. The V and J genes are TRBV29-1 and TRBJ2-2; D unclear. The germline V gene encodes CDR1 SQVTM and CDR2 ANQGSEA. This CDR3 region has 12 residues. V lost 5 bases and J 3 bases, leaving 7 bases between the germline ends.

The V call is TRBV28, the J call TRBJ2-5, with D possibly TRBD1 on 5 matching bases. This CDR3 region has 13 residues. CDR1 is MDHEN, CDR2 SYDVKM, per germline. V was clipped by 6 bases and J by 2 bases, with 10 bases between them. The CDR3 coding sequence is TGTGCCAGCAGCAGAGACAGACAAGAGACCCAGTACTTC. Translating it yields CASSRDRQETQYF.

This clonotype is medium-sized by share. The chain links TRBV30 to TRBJ1-2, with 10 bases that match TRBD1. The V and J ends lost 5 bases and 2 bases, in that order; junction bases with no gene match: 5. Per germline, CDR1 GTSNPN and CDR2 SVGIG (reference sequence). This CDR3 comprises 14 residues. CDR3: CAWRQTGGNYGYTF. The CDR3 bases are TGTGCCTGGCGCCAGACAGGGGGCAACTATGGCTACACCTTC.

This clonotype was seen many times. The chain links TRBV4-3 to TRBJ1-1; D call uncertain. V gave up 0 bases and J gave up 0 bases, with 5 bases separating them. Germline-derived CDR1 and CDR2 are LGHNA and YSLEER. The CDR3 runs to 14 residues. CDR3 loop: CASSQDEMNTEAFF. The CDR3 nucleotides are TGCGCCAGCAGCCAAGATGAGATGAACACTGAAGCTTTCTTT.

This sequence joins TRBV12-3 or TRBV12-4 and TRBJ2-1; D may be TRBD2 (6 bases). The CDR3 is 12 residues long. Trimming removed 4 bases at V and 14 bases at J, with 15 bases between. The DNA of the CDR3 is TGTGCCAGCAGTTCATTCCGGGACTTCAAGTTCTTC. As protein: CASSSFRDFKFF.

Many counts were recorded for this clonotype. The V and J genes are TRBV7-2 and TRBJ2-3; no definite D call. The ends were cut back, 2 bases at V and 4 bases at J, with 4 bases in the middle. Germline V gives CDR1 SGHTA, CDR2 FQGNSA. This CDR3 is built from 12 residues. CDR3 sequence (DNA): TGTGCCAGCAGCTTACGTCCAGATACGCAGTATTTT. Translated: CASSLRPDTQYF.